What follows are 9 T cell receptor beta chains derived from one specimen sequenced in a study of blood T cell repertoires in COVID-19 (dated by TCRdb to between 2020 and 2021). Libraries were built with the immunoSEQ multiplex PCR assay. What TCRdb holds here is the immuneACCESS table cut down to in-frame rearrangements. Part of the clones is not present; checked against another copy, under half of the missing clones reflect an unresolved V gene, and the others are unexplained. In all, the sample holds about 86,000 clones, and 70% to 85% of those were seen once. The ten largest clones capture about 11% of the sample. The sequenced sample was peripheral blood. Receptors originate from a man aged 65 to 79 with acute or convalescent COVID-19.

This clone occurred once. This chain links TRBV24-1 with TRBJ2-2, with 10 bases matching TRBD1. From germline, CDR1 is KGHDR and CDR2 SFDVKD. The ends lost 3 bases at V and 0 bases at J; junction bases unmatched: 3. The CDR3 runs to 17 residues. In DNA, the CDR3 is TGTGCCACCAGTGATGGAGGGACAGGGGCGAACACCGGGGAGCTGTTTTTT. It is translated as CATSDGGTGANTGELFF.

V is TRBV19 and J is TRBJ1-5; TRBD1 might be the D (5 bases). Trimming removed 3 bases at V and 5 bases at J, with 17 bases between. The germline gives CDR1 LNHDA, CDR2 SQIVND (reference sequence). The CDR3 runs 16 residues. DNA of the CDR3: TGTGCCAGTAGTATCCCCAGGGTCGGTATCTATCAGCCCCAGCATTTT. Protein sequence: CASSIPRVGIYQPQHF.

The chain recombines TRBV11-2 with TRBJ2-7; TRBD2 might be the D (5 bases). The V gene's germline CDR1 is SGHAT and CDR2 FQNNGV. The CDR3 covers 13 residues. V lost 2 bases and J 3 bases, leaving 8 bases between the germline ends. CDR3 nucleotides: TGTGCCAGCAGCTTACCGGGGAACTACGAGCAGTACTTC. Translating it yields CASSLPGNYEQYF.

The chain uses TRBV6-1 and TRBJ1-1; no firm D call. The CDR3 length is 13 residues. V lost 3 bases and J lost 5, with 10 bases in between. CDR1 and CDR2 (germline): MNHNS, SASEGT. In DNA, the CDR3 is TGTGCCAGCAGTGACCAAGGAGGGACTGAAGCTTTCTTT. It is translated as CASSDQGGTEAFF.

V and J are TRBV5-5 and TRBJ1-1, with D unresolved. The V gene's germline CDR1 is SGHKS and CDR2 YYEKEE (reference sequence). V lost 2 bases and J 1 base, leaving 6 bases between the germline ends. There are 13 residues in the CDR3. CDR3 residues: CASSLGGNTEAFF. The DNA for the CDR3 is TGTGCCAGCAGCTTAGGAGGGAACACTGAAGCTTTCTTT.

The chain links TRBV18 to TRBJ2-7, with no clear D. Per germline, CDR1 KGHSH and CDR2 LQKENI. The CDR3 has 12 amino acids. The V end was cut by 3 bases, the J end by 2 bases, with 5 bases between. The CDR3 coding sequence is TGTGCCAGCTCACCTCGAGCCTACGAGCAGTACTTC. Protein sequence: CASSPRAYEQYF.

The V and J genes are TRBV6-1 and TRBJ2-6; 8 nucleotides agree with TRBD2. The length of the CDR3 is 17 residues. The V gene end was trimmed by 3 bases and the J gene end by 2 bases; junction bases not matched to a gene: 6. Germline V lookup: CDR1 MNHNS, CDR2 SASEGT. CDR3 in DNA: TGTGCCAGCAGTGATCGGAAAGCGGGGGCTGGGGCCAACGTCCTGACTTTC. Its protein is CASSDRKAGAGANVLTF.

The chain links TRBV6-2 or TRBV6-3 to TRBJ2-1; 7 bases line up with TRBD1. The CDR3 is 15 amino acids. The trim removed 5 bases at V and 0 bases at J, leaving 4 bases unmatched. The germline CDR1 and CDR2 sequences are MNHEY and SVGEGT. Written as DNA, the CDR3 is TGTGCCAGCAGTCCGACAGGGAACTCCTACAATGAGCAGTTCTTC. Protein sequence: CASSPTGNSYNEQFF.

The rearrangement links TRBV15 to TRBJ1-4; possibly TRBD1 for D (5 bases). Germline lookup yields CDR1 LNHNV and CDR2 YYDKDF (reference sequence). This CDR3 spans 13 amino acids. The V end was cut by 1 base, the J end by 8 bases, with 8 bases between. The CDR3 protein is CATSRGTLEKLFF. DNA for the CDR3: TGTGCCACCAGCAGAGGGACATTGGAAAAACTGTTTTTT.